The rows below give T cell receptor beta chains drawn from one sample of a study of beta chain features in type 1 diabetes. TCRdb's table, derived via immunoSEQ multiplex PCR, lists solely in-frame clones and lacks some. The sample holds around 710,000 clones, 9.5% to 15% seen once. Material for sequencing was naive CD4+ T cells from blood. The receptor source for this set is a man aged 25 to 45 with type 1 diabetes. Each CDR3 is given with its conserved first and last residue. A D gene is named only where the DNA matches it firmly. Size is omitted from some rows. Given values are once, few, many or a class for expanded clones.

CASSPSPGRKQETQYF	TGTGCCAGCAGCCCTTCCCCCGGACGGAAACAAGAGACCCAGTACTTC	16	.	TRBV7-9	.	TRBJ2-5
CASSKKNRDTGELFF	TGTGCCAGCAGTAAGAAAAACAGGGACACCGGGGAGCTGTTTTTT	15	few	TRBV6-5	.	TRBJ2-2
CASSLGTGVTEAFF	TGTGCCAGCAGCTTAGGGACAGGGGTGACTGAAGCTTTCTTT	14	few	TRBV7-9	TRBD1	TRBJ1-1
CASSSPPNTEAFF	TGTGCCAGCAGCTCTCCACCAAACACTGAAGCTTTCTTT	13	.	TRBV11-1	.	TRBJ1-1
CASQAGGSDTQYF	TGTGCCAGTCAGGCAGGGGGATCAGATACGCAGTATTTT	13	.	TRBV7-2	TRBD1	TRBJ2-3
CSARGDNEQFF	TGCAGTGCTAGAGGGGACAATGAGCAGTTCTTC	11	.	TRBV20-1	.	TRBJ2-1
CASSQDFGTVNSPLHF	TGTGCCAGCAGCCAAGATTTCGGGACAGTGAATTCACCCCTCCACTTT	16	few	TRBV14	TRBD1	TRBJ1-6
CASSSVGGEAETQYF	TGTGCCAGCAGCTCAGTTGGGGGGGAGGCGGAGACCCAGTACTTC	15	.	TRBV7-2	TRBD2	TRBJ2-5
CASSPGQGQYSPLHF	TGTGCCAGCAGCCCGGGACAGGGGCAGTATTCACCCCTCCACTTT	15	few	TRBV5-4	TRBD1	TRBJ1-6
CASSAIGGADTQYF	TGTGCCAGCAGTGCCATAGGGGGGGCCGATACGCAGTATTTT	14	.	TRBV6-5	.	TRBJ2-3
CASSVKQGLHSPLHF	TGTGCCAGCAGCGTTAAACAGGGGCTGCATTCACCCCTCCACTTT	15	few	TRBV5-4	TRBD1	TRBJ1-6
CASSRKGGGSTDTQYF	TGCGCCAGCAGCCGCAAGGGCGGGGGTAGCACAGATACGCAGTATTTT	16	once	TRBV4-3	TRBD2	TRBJ2-3
CASSLEGVRADTQYF	TGCGCCAGCAGCTTGGAAGGGGTACGGGCAGATACGCAGTATTTT	15	few	TRBV5-1	.	TRBJ2-3
CASSPRTNGGDEQFF	TGCGCCAGCAGCCCCCGGACCAACGGCGGGGATGAGCAGTTCTTC	15	few	TRBV5-1	.	TRBJ2-1
CASSQDEAGGFNEQFF	TGTGCCAGCAGCCAAGATGAGGCAGGGGGCTTCAATGAGCAGTTCTTC	16	.	TRBV4-2	TRBD1	TRBJ2-1
CASSPGTDFYEQYF	TGTGCCAGCTCACCGGGGACAGATTTCTACGAGCAGTACTTC	14	few	TRBV18	TRBD1	TRBJ2-7
CASSLAGTAYGYTF	TGTGCCAGCAGCTTGGCCGGGACAGCCTATGGCTACACCTTC	14	.	TRBV5-4	TRBD1	TRBJ1-2
CASSPPVGGTTYEQYF	TGTGCCAGCAGTCCCCCCGTCGGGGGAACTACCTACGAGCAGTACTTC	16	few	TRBV28	.	TRBJ2-7
CASSFGGAGNTGELFF	TGCGCCAGCAGCTTCGGAGGTGCTGGGAACACCGGGGAGCTGTTTTTT	16	.	TRBV5-1	.	TRBJ2-2
CASSDIYRGLNTEAFF	TGTGCCAGCAGCGACATATACAGGGGATTGAACACTGAAGCTTTCTTT	16	few	TRBV21-1	.	TRBJ1-1
CASSLFAGFTSPLHF	TGTGCCAGCAGCTTATTTGCGGGTTTCACGTCACCCCTCCACTTT	15	.	TRBV7-9	.	TRBJ1-6
CSVFDQVNYGYTF	TGCAGCGTTTTTGATCAGGTTAACTATGGCTACACCTTC	13	few	TRBV29-1	.	TRBJ1-2
CASSLVRDSPLHF	TGTGCCAGCAGCTTGGTCAGGGATTCACCCCTCCACTTT	13	.	TRBV5-4	.	TRBJ1-6
CASSVRPSTDTQYF	TGTGCCAGCAGCGTCCGCCCTTCCACAGATACGCAGTATTTT	14	few	TRBV9	.	TRBJ2-3
CASSFGTGDQPQHF	TGTGCCAGCAGCTTTGGGACAGGTGATCAGCCCCAGCATTTT	14	few	TRBV7-8	TRBD1	TRBJ1-5
CASSGDRNSYEQYF	TGTGCCAGCTCGGGGGACAGGAACTCCTACGAGCAGTACTTC	14	few	TRBV18	TRBD1	TRBJ2-7
CAISEWTSSYEQYF	TGTGCCATCAGTGAGTGGACTAGCTCCTACGAGCAGTACTTC	14	.	TRBV10-3	TRBD2	TRBJ2-7
CASSPPAGTGELFF	TGTGCCAGCTCACCACCGGCGGGCACCGGGGAGCTGTTTTTT	14	.	TRBV18	.	TRBJ2-2
CANRTGTGGDQPQHF	TGTGCCAACAGGACCGGGACAGGGGGCGATCAGCCCCAGCATTTT	15	.	TRBV6-9	TRBD1	TRBJ1-5
CASGPPGYRSNQPQHF	TGTGCCAGCGGACCTCCCGGGTATCGGTCGAATCAGCCCCAGCATTTT	16	few	TRBV7-2	.	TRBJ1-5
CASSFGGPDTQYF	TGTGCCAGCAGCTTTGGAGGGCCAGATACGCAGTATTTT	13	.	TRBV7-2	.	TRBJ2-3
CSTRTGSGELFF	TGCAGCACACGGACAGGGTCCGGGGAGCTGTTTTTT	12	few	TRBV29-1	TRBD1	TRBJ2-2
CSVELLGQGNGYTF	TGCAGCGTTGAACTCTTAGGACAGGGAAATGGCTACACCTTC	14	few	TRBV29-1	TRBD1	TRBJ1-2
CASSSGGAGETQYF	TGTGCCAGCAGTTCAGGGGGCGCGGGAGAGACCCAGTACTTC	14	few	TRBV28	TRBD1	TRBJ2-5
CASSLDRSGANVLTF	TGTGCCAGCAGCTTAGACCGCTCTGGGGCCAACGTCCTGACTTTC	15	few	TRBV7-3	.	TRBJ2-6
CASSRGTAAYNEQFF	TGTGCCAGCAGTCGAGGGACCGCGGCCTACAATGAGCAGTTCTTC	15	few	TRBV25-1	.	TRBJ2-1
CASSGTGGGEKLFF	TGTGCCAGCAGCGGCACAGGGGGAGGGGAAAAACTGTTTTTT	14	few	TRBV9	TRBD1	TRBJ1-4
CATSQGNPYEQYF	TGTGCCACCTCTCAGGGAAATCCCTACGAGCAGTACTTC	13	once	TRBV6-5	.	TRBJ2-7
CASSQDQVRGNQPQHF	TGTGCCAGCAGCCAAGATCAGGTGAGGGGCAATCAGCCCCAGCATTTT	16	.	TRBV4-2	.	TRBJ1-5
CSVDLGQGYGYTF	TGCAGCGTTGACCTTGGGCAGGGCTATGGCTACACCTTC	13	.	TRBV29-1	.	TRBJ1-2
CASRERTVEKLFF	TGTGCCAGCAGGGAAAGGACAGTTGAAAAACTGTTTTTT	13	.	TRBV2	.	TRBJ1-4
CASSLGTGHGEQFF	TGTGCCAGCAGCTTAGGGACAGGGCATGGTGAGCAGTTCTTC	14	few	TRBV7-2	TRBD1	TRBJ2-1
CSAQGAGGTFF	TGCAGTGCTCAGGGGGCCGGGGGGACTTTCTTT	11	few	TRBV20-1	TRBD1	TRBJ1-1
CASRGTGWGNQPQHF	TGTGCCAGCAGGGGGACGGGATGGGGCAATCAGCCCCAGCATTTT	15	few	TRBV6-5	.	TRBJ1-5
CAWARGGDPNEQFF	TGTGCCTGGGCACGGGGGGGGGACCCCAATGAGCAGTTCTTC	14	.	TRBV30	TRBD2	TRBJ2-1
CASAPREYEQYF	TGTGCCAGCGCACCGAGGGAGTACGAGCAGTACTTC	12	.	TRBV18	.	TRBJ2-7
CAIRDSEQPQHF	TGTGCCATCAGGGATTCTGAACAGCCCCAGCATTTT	12	few	TRBV10-3	.	TRBJ1-5
CASSFQGNYGYTF	TGTGCCAGCAGTTTCCAGGGCAACTATGGCTACACCTTC	13	.	TRBV27	.	TRBJ1-2
CASSLGGGPLGEQFF	TGTGCCAGTTCGTTGGGCGGGGGGCCCCTGGGGGAGCAGTTCTTC	15	few	TRBV19	TRBD2	TRBJ2-1
CASSFTGSSYEQYF	TGTGCCAGCAGCTTCACCGGGTCCTCCTACGAGCAGTACTTC	14	few	TRBV7-2	.	TRBJ2-7